These 11 T cell receptor beta chains originate from one sample sequenced in a study of graft-versus-host responses after intestinal transplantation. Sequencing used immunoSEQ multiplex PCR; TCRdb keeps in-frame clones, though not all of them. The sample gives more than 85,000 clones, 85% to 95% of which show up once; over 0.06% is in the top ten. Their target antigens are unknown. The sequences come from unstimulated CD8+ T cells sorted from spleen or lymph node cells, collected before transplant. These receptors were collected from a human donor who was the organ donor for an intestinal transplant.

This clone has just a few counts. The chain combines TRBV30 with TRBJ1-1, with D possibly TRBD1 on 5 matching bases. Germline CDR1 reads GTSNPN; CDR2 reads SVGIG (reference sequence). V was clipped by 2 bases and J by 8 bases, with 9 bases between them. The CDR3 has 11 amino acids. CDR3 coding DNA: TGTGCCTGGAGTTCGGGGGTAGAAGCTTTCTTT. This encodes CAWSSGVEAFF.

The V and J genes are TRBV18 and TRBJ2-3, with D possibly being TRBD2 (6 bases). Germline assignment: CDR1 KGHSH and CDR2 LQKENI. The V gene lost 6 bases and the J gene lost 2 bases, with 15 bases spanning the gap. The CDR3 length is 15 residues. This CDR3 is CASSKQLAPTDTQYF. CDR3 nucleotides: TGTGCCAGCTCCAAGCAGCTAGCGCCCACAGATACGCAGTATTTT. Drawing the rest from reference TRBV18 and TRBJ2-3, the complete variable domain is NAGVMQNPRHLVRRRGQEARLRCSPMKGHSHVYWYRQLPEEGLKFMVYLQKENIIDESGMPKERFSAEFPKEGPSILRIQQVVRGDSAAYFCASSKQLAPTDTQYFGPGTRLTVL.

This chain joins TRBV10-3 and TRBJ2-1; tentative D call: TRBD2 (6 bases). V shed 4 bases and J shed 2 bases, with 15 bases lying between them. CDR1 is ENHRY, CDR2 SYGVKD, per germline. The CDR3 runs to 16 residues. CDR3 in DNA: TGTGCCATCAGTGCCAATCGGGGGTTCACCTACAATGAGCAGTTCTTC. As protein: CAISANRGFTYNEQFF.

This chain uses TRBV4-1 with TRBJ1-1; no firm D call. This CDR3 has 17 residues. Germline-derived CDR1 and CDR2 are MGHRA and YSYEKL. Trimming took 0 bases from V and 2 from J, leaving 16 bases between them. The CDR3 spells CASSQDMGAGSNTEAFF. CDR3 coding DNA: TGCGCCAGCAGCCAAGATATGGGAGCAGGAAGCAACACTGAAGCTTTCTTT.

The V gene is TRBV5-6, the J gene TRBJ2-7, with 7 bases matching TRBD1. Germline CDR1 SGHDT, CDR2 YYEEEE. The CDR3 contains 14 residues. The trim removed 4 bases at V and 6 bases at J, leaving 10 bases unmatched. The CDR3 DNA reads TGTGCCAGCAGCCATCAAGGACAGGCGGGCGAGCAGTACTTC. Translation: CASSHQGQAGEQYF.

The chain employs TRBV9 and TRBJ2-1, with 7 bases fitting TRBD1. Trimming took 0 bases from V and 0 from J; bases not matched to a gene: 3. The germline gives CDR1 SGDLS, CDR2 YYNGEE. CDR3 size: 16 residues. CDR3 residues: CASSVDSGGSYNEQFF. The CDR3 nucleotides read TGTGCCAGCAGCGTAGATTCAGGGGGCTCCTACAATGAGCAGTTCTTC. Combining the CDR3 with reference TRBV9 and TRBJ2-1 gives the whole variable domain DSGVTQTPKHLITATGQRVTLRCSPRSGDLSVYWYQQSLDQGLQFLIQYYNGEERAKGNILERFSAQQFPDLHSELNLSSLELGDSALYFCASSVDSGGSYNEQFFGPGTRLTVL.

The gene calls are TRBV6-5 and TRBJ2-1; 10 nucleotides match TRBD1. The junction had 4 bases not matched to a gene; V was cut back by 5 bases and J by 6 bases. This CDR3 is 14 amino acids long. Germline V CDR1 and CDR2: MNHEY, SVGAGI. CDR3 in amino acids: CASSARTGGNEQFF. CDR3 DNA: TGTGCCAGCAGTGCCCGGACAGGGGGCAATGAGCAGTTCTTC.

V gene TRBV6-5 combines with J gene TRBJ1-2; no definite D call. Germline V lookup: CDR1 MNHEY, CDR2 SVGAGI. The CDR3 loop spans 15 amino acids. The V gene lost 6 bases and the J gene lost 6 bases, with 20 bases spanning the gap. The CDR3 DNA reads TGTGCCAGCAGCCCTCATGAGGAAATAGTGGATGGCTACACCTTC. Protein: CASSPHEEIVDGYTF.

The chain is built from TRBV5-6 and TRBJ2-3; 7 bases are shared with TRBD2. This CDR3 has 15 residues. V lost 2 bases and J lost 3; bases outside the gene matches: 6. Germline CDR1 is SGHDT and CDR2 is YYEEEE. Here the CDR3 DNA reads TGTGCCAGCAGCTTAGGAGGCGGGAGAACAGATACGCAGTATTTT. This translates into CASSLGGGRTDTQYF.

The chain is built from TRBV9 and TRBJ2-1; 8 nucleotides line up with TRBD2. The CDR3 contains 13 residues. Trimming took 3 bases from V and 11 from J; bases not matched to a gene: 7. The germline V gene encodes CDR1 SGDLS and CDR2 YYNGEE. In DNA form, the CDR3 reads TGTGCCAGCAGCGCTGGGACTAGTTTCAAGCAGTTCTTC. Encoded protein: CASSAGTSFKQFF.

J is TRBJ2-3 and V is TRBV6-1; 10 nucleotides match TRBD2. J was trimmed by 4 bases and V by 1 base; bases with no gene match: 8. Germline V gene data show CDR1 as MNHNS and CDR2 as SASEGT. This CDR3 has 17 amino acids. Here the CDR3 DNA reads TGTGCCAGCAGTGAAGTCCCAGCGGGGGGGCTATCAGATACGCAGTATTTT. Its translation is CASSEVPAGGLSDTQYF.